Shown below are 8 T cell receptor beta chains from a single sample sequenced in a study of blood T cell repertoires in COVID-19. Using immunoSEQ multiplex PCR, the repertoire was profiled, and TCRdb retains in-frame clones only, with some absent. Of about 270,000 clones listed, 86% were seen once; the top ten hold about 8.8%. The sequencing input was peripheral blood. Every receptor here comes from a man aged 35 to 55 with active or convalescent COVID-19.

The chain employs TRBV28 and TRBJ1-3; D not certain. Deletions cut 3 bases from V and 6 bases from J, with 6 bases between. The CDR3 has 12 amino acids. From germline, CDR1 is MDHEN and CDR2 SYDVKM. Here the CDR3 reads CASSLRKNTIYF. The CDR3 region has the DNA TGTGCCAGCAGTTTGCGGAAAAACACCATATATTTT.

The rearrangement links TRBV4-2 to TRBJ1-5; no clear D. Between the trimmed V and J ends, which lost 0 bases and 0 bases, there was a span of 12 bases. Germline CDR1 reads LGHNA; CDR2 reads YNFKEQ. This CDR3 comprises 17 residues. CDR3 coding DNA: TGTGCCAGCAGCCAAGAAATCAGGATCCATAGCAATCAGCCCCAGCATTTT. Its translation: CASSQEIRIHSNQPQHF.

The rearrangement joins TRBV2 to TRBJ1-5; possible D gene TRBD1, 5 bases. The germline V and J ends were trimmed by 7 bases and 3 bases, with 19 bases remaining between them. Germline assignment: CDR1 SNHLY and CDR2 FYNNEI. This CDR3 comprises 16 residues. CDR3 protein: CASTVDGGSNNQPQHF. DNA of the CDR3: TGTGCCAGCACGGTAGACGGGGGATCTAACAATCAGCCCCAGCATTTT.

The chain couples TRBV7-9 to TRBJ1-4; TRBD1 is a possible D gene (6 bases). The V gene lost 6 bases and the J gene lost 5 bases, with 16 bases spanning the gap. Germline V CDR1 and CDR2: SEHNR, FQNEAQ (reference sequence). The CDR3 runs to 15 residues. CDR3 loop: CASSPGGHGNEKLFF. The CDR3 DNA follows: TGTGCCAGCAGTCCTGGGGGACATGGGAATGAAAAACTGTTTTTT.

The chain combines TRBV11-3 with TRBJ2-7; 9 bases map to TRBD1. The V gene's germline CDR1 is SGHNT and CDR2 YENEEA. The length of the CDR3 is 14 residues. The junction had 2 bases not matched to a gene; V was cut back by 2 bases and J by 3 bases. CDR3 coding DNA: TGTGCCAGCAGCTTAAGGGGACAGGGCTACGAGCAGTACTTC. Translated: CASSLRGQGYEQYF.

The CDR3 protein is CASSQGQEDQPQHF. The CDR3 nucleotides read TGCGCCAGCAGCCAAGGACAGGAGGATCAGCCCCAGCATTTT. This chain links TRBV5-1 with TRBJ1-5, with TRBD1 matching over 7 bases. The V and J ends lost 4 bases and 5 bases, in that order; junction bases with no gene match: 6. The germline V gene encodes CDR1 SGHRS and CDR2 YFSETQ. The length of the CDR3 is 14 residues.

This clone was counted a few times. The rearrangement links TRBV19 to TRBJ1-3; D remains unclear. V lost 7 bases to trimming and J lost 4 bases, with 11 bases between them. The CDR3 has 13 residues. Germline V gene data show CDR1 as LNHDA and CDR2 as SQIVND (reference sequence). The DNA for the CDR3 is TGTGCCAGTACCCCTGTATCCGGAAACACCATATATTTT. This encodes CASTPVSGNTIYF.

The chain carries TRBV5-6 and TRBJ1-4; D not certain. The germline gives CDR1 SGHDT, CDR2 YYEEEE. Trimming removed 2 bases from V and 4 bases from J, with 9 bases in between. The CDR3 loop spans 14 amino acids. The CDR3 region has the DNA TGTGCCAGCAGCTTCCCCCGGAGTAATGAAAAACTGTTTTTT. It specifies CASSFPRSNEKLFF.